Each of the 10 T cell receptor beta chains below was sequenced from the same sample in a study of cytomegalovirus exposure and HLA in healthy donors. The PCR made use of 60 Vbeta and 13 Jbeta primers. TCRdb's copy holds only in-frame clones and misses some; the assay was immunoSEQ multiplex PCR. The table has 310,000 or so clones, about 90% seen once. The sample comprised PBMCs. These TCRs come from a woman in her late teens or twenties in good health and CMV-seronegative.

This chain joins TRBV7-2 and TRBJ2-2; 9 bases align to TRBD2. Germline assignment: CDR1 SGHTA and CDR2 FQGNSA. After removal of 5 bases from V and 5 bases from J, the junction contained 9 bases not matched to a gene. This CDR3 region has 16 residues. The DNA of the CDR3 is TGTGCCAGCAGCGTTAGCGGGGGCCCGAGAACCGGGGAGCTGTTTTTT. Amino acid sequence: CASSVSGGPRTGELFF.

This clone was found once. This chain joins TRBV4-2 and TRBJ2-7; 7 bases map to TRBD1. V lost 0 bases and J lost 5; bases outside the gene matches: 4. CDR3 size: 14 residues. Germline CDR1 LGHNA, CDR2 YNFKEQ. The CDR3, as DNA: TGTGCCAGCAGCCAAGACTTGACAGGGAACGAGCAGTACTTC. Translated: CASSQDLTGNEQYF.

Written as DNA, the CDR3 is TGTGCCAGTACTGGGACAGGGGTGTACCCCGGGGAGCTGTTTTTT. The encoded protein is CASTGTGVYPGELFF. The chain uses TRBV19 and TRBJ2-2, with 10 positions matching TRBD1. The CDR3 is 15 residues long. CDR1 LNHDA and CDR2 SQIVND come from the germline V gene (reference sequence). V trimming: 7 bases; J trimming: 6 bases; junction bases outside the gene matches: 8.

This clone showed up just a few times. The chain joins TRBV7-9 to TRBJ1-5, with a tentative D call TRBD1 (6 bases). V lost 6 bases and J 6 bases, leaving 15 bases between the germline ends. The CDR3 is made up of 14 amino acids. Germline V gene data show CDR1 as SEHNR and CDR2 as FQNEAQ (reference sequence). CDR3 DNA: TGTGCCAGCAGTAGTACAGGGCAGAGTCAGCCCCAGCATTTT. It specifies CASSSTGQSQPQHF.

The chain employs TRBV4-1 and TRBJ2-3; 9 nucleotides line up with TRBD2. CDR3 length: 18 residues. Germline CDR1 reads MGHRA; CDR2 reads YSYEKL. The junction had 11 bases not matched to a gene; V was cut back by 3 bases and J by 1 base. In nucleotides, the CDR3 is TGCGCCAGCAGCCATCGGGTCCTAGCGGGGAGACGCACAGATACGCAGTATTTT. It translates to CASSHRVLAGRRTDTQYF.

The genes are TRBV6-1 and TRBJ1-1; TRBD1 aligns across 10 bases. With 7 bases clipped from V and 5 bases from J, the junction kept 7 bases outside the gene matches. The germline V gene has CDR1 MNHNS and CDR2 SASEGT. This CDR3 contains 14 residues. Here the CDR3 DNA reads TGTGCCAGCATTTGGACAGGGGGGGTAACTGAAGCTTTCTTT. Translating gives CASIWTGGVTEAFF.

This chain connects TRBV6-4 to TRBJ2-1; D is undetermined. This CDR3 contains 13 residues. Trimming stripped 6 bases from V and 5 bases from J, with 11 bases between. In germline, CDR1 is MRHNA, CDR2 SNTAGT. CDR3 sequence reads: CASSNLRDNEQFF. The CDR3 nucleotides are TGTGCCAGCAGCAATCTACGCGACAATGAGCAGTTCTTC.

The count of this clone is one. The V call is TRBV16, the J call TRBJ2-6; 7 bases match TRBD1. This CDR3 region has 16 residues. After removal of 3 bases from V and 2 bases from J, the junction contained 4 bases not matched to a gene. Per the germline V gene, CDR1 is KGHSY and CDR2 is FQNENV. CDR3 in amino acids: CASSHLTGAGANVLTF. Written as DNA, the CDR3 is TGTGCCAGCAGCCACCTCACAGGGGCTGGGGCCAACGTCCTGACTTTC.

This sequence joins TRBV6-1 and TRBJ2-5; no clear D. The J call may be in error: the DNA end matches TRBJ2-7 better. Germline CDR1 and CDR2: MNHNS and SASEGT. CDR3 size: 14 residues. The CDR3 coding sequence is TGTGCCAGCAGTGAAGGCGGTGCATGGTACGAGCAGTACTTC. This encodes CASSEGGAWYEQYF.

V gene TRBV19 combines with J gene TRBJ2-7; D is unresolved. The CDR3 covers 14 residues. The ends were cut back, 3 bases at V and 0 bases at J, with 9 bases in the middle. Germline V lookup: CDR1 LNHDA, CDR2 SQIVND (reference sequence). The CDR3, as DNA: TGTGCCAGTAGTATCCAACAGAACTCCTACGAGCAGTACTTC. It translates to CASSIQQNSYEQYF.